The sequence of this TCR beta chain was determined in a study of blood T cell repertoires in COVID-19. Study context: The cDNA or gDNA used as material had been derived from T cells, B-cell-depleted T cells, or PBMCs.

The CDR3 extends over 14 amino acids. CDR1 is SGHRS, CDR2 YFSETQ, per germline. V was clipped by 4 bases and J by 0 bases, with 9 bases between them. In the study's own analysis: Nucleated cell number was recorded as an estimate derived from reference gene primer amplification. The table came from immunoSEQ multiplex PCR; TCRdb's copy has only in-frame clones and leaves some out. The D gene and trimming were derived from the DNA, and the V and J assignments and clone size from that table. The sample gives about 61,000 clones, around 92% of which show up once; around 9.4% is in the top ten. This chain connects TRBV5-1 to TRBJ2-3, with D perhaps matching TRBD1 (6 bases). Material for sequencing was peripheral blood. This TCR was sampled from a human donor in a cohort sampled during active COVID-19. CDR3 in DNA: TGCGCCAGCAGCCCGGGACATAGCACAGATACGCAGTATTTT. Protein sequence: CASSPGHSTDTQYF.